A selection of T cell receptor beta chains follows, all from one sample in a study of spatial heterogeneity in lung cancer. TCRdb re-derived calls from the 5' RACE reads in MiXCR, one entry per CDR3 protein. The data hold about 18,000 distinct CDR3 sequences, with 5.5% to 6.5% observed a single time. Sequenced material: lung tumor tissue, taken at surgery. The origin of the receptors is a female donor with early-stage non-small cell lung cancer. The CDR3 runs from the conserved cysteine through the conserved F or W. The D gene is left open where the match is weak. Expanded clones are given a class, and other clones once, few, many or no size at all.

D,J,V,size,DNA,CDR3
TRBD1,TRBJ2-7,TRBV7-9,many,TGTGCCAGCAGCCGGGACAGGGGGTCCGGGGAGCAGTACTTC,CASSRDRGSGEQYF
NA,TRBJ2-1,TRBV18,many,TGTGCCAGCTCACCCGCCGTTTCTAGCCTGACTGGCAATGAGCAGTTCTTC,CASSPAVSSLTGNEQFF
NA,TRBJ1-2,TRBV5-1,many,TGCGCCAGCAGCCTGGAGGCGGGACGGATGATAGCTAACTATGGCTACACCTTC,CASSLEAGRMIANYGYTF
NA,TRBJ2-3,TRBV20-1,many,TGCAGTGCTAGGGGGGCGGGTACGCAGTATTTT,CSARGAGTQYF
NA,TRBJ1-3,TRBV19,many,TGTGCCAGTAGTAACCCCCGACCGGGTCAAGGTGGAAACACCATATATTTT,CASSNPRPGQGGNTIYF
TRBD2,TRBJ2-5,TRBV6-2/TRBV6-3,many,TGTGCCAGCAGTCGAGGGACTAACCTCCAAGAGACCCAGTACTTC,CASSRGTNLQETQYF
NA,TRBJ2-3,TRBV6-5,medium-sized,TGTGCCAGCAGTTACCGGGACGCTCGAAGCTCGGGGGCTACGCAGTATTTT,CASSYRDARSSGATQYF
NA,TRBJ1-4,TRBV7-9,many,TGTGCCAGCAGCCCCTCCCCCAGCTCAAGGACTAATGAAAAACTGTTTTTT,CASSPSPSSRTNEKLFF
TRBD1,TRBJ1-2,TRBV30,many,TGTGCCTGGAGGGCGACAGGGGGTCACTATGGCTACACCTTC,CAWRATGGHYGYTF
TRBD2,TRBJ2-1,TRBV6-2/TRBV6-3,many,TGTGCCAGCAGCAAAACTAGCGGGACCTACAATGAGCAGTTCTTC,CASSKTSGTYNEQFF
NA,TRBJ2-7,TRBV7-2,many,TGTGCCAGCAGCCTAAGGGGGGAGCAGTACTTC,CASSLRGEQYF
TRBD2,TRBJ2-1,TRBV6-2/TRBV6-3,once,TGTGCCAGCAGTCGGACTAGGGCCTACAATGAGCAGTTCTTC,CASSRTRAYNEQFF
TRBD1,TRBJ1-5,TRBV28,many,TGTGCCAGCAGCCCCCCGACAGGGGGGGATCAGCCCCAGCATTTT,CASSPPTGGDQPQHF
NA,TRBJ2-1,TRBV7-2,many,TGTGCCAGCAGCCGACAGTCCCGAGGGTCCTACAATGAGCAGTTCTTC,CASSRQSRGSYNEQFF
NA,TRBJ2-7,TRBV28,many,TGTGCCAGCAGTTCCTCCGGGACTCCGGCGTACGAGCAGTACTTC,CASSSSGTPAYEQYF
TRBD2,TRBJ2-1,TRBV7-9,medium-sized,TGTGCCAGCAGCTTAGAGGGCGGGAGGCGGAATGAGCAGTTCTTC,CASSLEGGRRNEQFF
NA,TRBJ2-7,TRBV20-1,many,TGCAGTGCTTGGGACTTTACCTCCTACGAGCAGTACTTC,CSAWDFTSYEQYF
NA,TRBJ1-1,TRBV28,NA,TGTGCCAGCACCCATCCTCCAGGCGCTCACACTGAAGCTTTCTTT,CASTHPPGAHTEAFF
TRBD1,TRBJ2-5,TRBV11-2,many,TGTGCCAGCAGCTTCGACAGGGGAGAGACCCAGTACTTC,CASSFDRGETQYF
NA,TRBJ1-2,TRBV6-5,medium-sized,TGTGCCAGCAGGCCCACGGTTGCCTATGGCTACACCTTC,CASRPTVAYGYTF
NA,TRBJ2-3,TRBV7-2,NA,TGTGCCAGCAGCTCCCGCGGGAGCACAGATACGCAGTATTTT,CASSSRGSTDTQYF
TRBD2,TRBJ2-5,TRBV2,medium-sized,TGTGCCAGCAGCTTACTAGCGGGAGAGTCGGAGACCCAGTACTTC,CASSLLAGESETQYF
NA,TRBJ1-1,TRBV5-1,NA,TGCGCCAGCAGCTTGCCCTTAGCGAACACTGAAGCTTTCTTT,CASSLPLANTEAFF
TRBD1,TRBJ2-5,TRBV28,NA,TGTGCCAGCAGTACGACAACAGGGGCCCAAGAGACCCAGTACTTC,CASSTTTGAQETQYF
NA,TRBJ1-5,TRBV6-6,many,TGTGCCAGCGTTGGGGGTCTGGGCAATCAGCCCCAGCATTTT,CASVGGLGNQPQHF
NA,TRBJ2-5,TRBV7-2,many,TGTGCCAGCAGCTTGCCCATGGGGGGAGAGACCCAGTACTTC,CASSLPMGGETQYF
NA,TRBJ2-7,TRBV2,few,TGTGCCAGCAGTGTTGTAGGAGCCTACGAGCAGTACTTC,CASSVVGAYEQYF
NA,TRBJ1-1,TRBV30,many,TGTGCCTGGACAGAGGGCAGGTACACTGAAGCTTTCTTT,CAWTEGRYTEAFF
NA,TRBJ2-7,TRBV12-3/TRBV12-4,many,TGTGCCAGCAGTTTCCCCCGACCGGGACCCACGAGCTCCTACGAGCAGTACTTC,CASSFPRPGPTSSYEQYF
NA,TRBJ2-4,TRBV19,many,TGTGCCAGTAGTATTCCCCCTTATGCGAGCCGGGGCGGAAACATTCAGTACTTC,CASSIPPYASRGGNIQYF
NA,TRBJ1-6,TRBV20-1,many,TGCAGTGCTACCTGGTCCGCTTGGGGTCCTAATTCACCCCTCCACTTT,CSATWSAWGPNSPLHF
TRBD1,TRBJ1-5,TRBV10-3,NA,TGTGCCACAAGACGAGGGACAGGGGGGTTGAAGAGTCAGCCCCAGCATTTT,CATRRGTGGLKSQPQHF
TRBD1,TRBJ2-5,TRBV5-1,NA,TGCGCCAGCAGCTCGACAGGGGGAGAGACCCAGTACTTC,CASSSTGGETQYF
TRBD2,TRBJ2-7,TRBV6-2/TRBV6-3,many,TGTGCCAGCAGCCGACCCGTTGCGGGAGCCAGCTCCTACGAGCAGTACTTC,CASSRPVAGASSYEQYF
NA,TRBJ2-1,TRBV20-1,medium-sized,TGCAGTGCTAGAGTCGCGGATGCCCGCAATGAGCAGTTCTTC,CSARVADARNEQFF
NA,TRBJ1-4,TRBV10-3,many,TGTGCCATCAGGCCTTCGGGGGCCGATAATGAAAAACTGTTTTTT,CAIRPSGADNEKLFF
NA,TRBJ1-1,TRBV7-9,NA,TGTGCCAGCAGCCTCGCTAGGACAACCTACAACACTGAAGCTTTCTTT,CASSLARTTYNTEAFF
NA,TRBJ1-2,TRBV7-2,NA,TGTGCCAGCAGCTTAGTAGTTGACAGCCCGATCTATGGCTACACCTTC,CASSLVVDSPIYGYTF
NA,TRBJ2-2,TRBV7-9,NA,TGTGCCAGTGGCAACGGGGAGCTGTTTTTT,CASGNGELFF
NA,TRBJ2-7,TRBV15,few,TGTGCCACCAGCAGAGATAAGGTATACGAGCAGTACTTC,CATSRDKVYEQYF
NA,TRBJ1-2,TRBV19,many,TGTGCCAGTAGCGGTCGGGGTGGGGGATACTATGGCTACACCTTC,CASSGRGGGYYGYTF
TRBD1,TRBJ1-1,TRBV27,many,TGTGCCAGCAGTGGGCACCCGGGAGACAGGGGCACTGAAGCTTTCTTT,CASSGHPGDRGTEAFF
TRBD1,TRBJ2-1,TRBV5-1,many,TGCGCCAGCAGCTTGACGGACAGGGGGCTTCTTAGTGAGCAGTTCTTC,CASSLTDRGLLSEQFF
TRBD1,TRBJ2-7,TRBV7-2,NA,TGTGCCAGCAGCCCTCGGACAGGATCACCCTACGAGCAGTACTTC,CASSPRTGSPYEQYF
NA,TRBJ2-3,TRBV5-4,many,TGTGCCAGCAGCTTGGCCGGTGATAGCGGCTTCACAGATACGCAGTATTTT,CASSLAGDSGFTDTQYF
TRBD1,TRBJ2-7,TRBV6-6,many,TGTGCCAGCAGCTACCGGACAGGGGGCCCCAACGAGCAGTACTTC,CASSYRTGGPNEQYF
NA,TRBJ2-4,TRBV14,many,TGTGCCAGCAGCCAAGAGGGCACGCTGAAGTACTTC,CASSQEGTLKYF
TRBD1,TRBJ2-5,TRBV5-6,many,TGTGCCAGCAGCTTGGCCCCTGACCGAGGGGGCGCAGAGACCCAGTACTTC,CASSLAPDRGGAETQYF
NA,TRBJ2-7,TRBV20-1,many,TGCAGTGCTAGCCCTCCGTTGGGACTCTTCGAGCAGTACTTC,CSASPPLGLFEQYF
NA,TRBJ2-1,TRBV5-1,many,TGCGCCAGCAGCTTGGACCCGATCTACAATGAGCAGTTCTTC,CASSLDPIYNEQFF
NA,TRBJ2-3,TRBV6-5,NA,TGTGCCAGCAAAATGGAGGTGGATTGGGATACGCAGTATTTT,CASKMEVDWDTQYF
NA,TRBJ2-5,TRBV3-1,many,TGTGCCAGCAGCCAAACCGGGACACAAGAGACCCAGTACTTC,CASSQTGTQETQYF
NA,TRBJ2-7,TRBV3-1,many,TGTGCCACCCAAAAAGGGCAGGGAGGCTCCTACGAGCAGTACTTC,CATQKGQGGSYEQYF
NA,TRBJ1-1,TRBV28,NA,TGTGCCAGCAATACACAACTGAACACTGAAGCTTTCTTT,CASNTQLNTEAFF
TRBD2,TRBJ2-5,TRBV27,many,TGTGCCAGCACCGGGACTAGCGGTGCCCGAGAGACCCAGTACTTC,CASTGTSGARETQYF